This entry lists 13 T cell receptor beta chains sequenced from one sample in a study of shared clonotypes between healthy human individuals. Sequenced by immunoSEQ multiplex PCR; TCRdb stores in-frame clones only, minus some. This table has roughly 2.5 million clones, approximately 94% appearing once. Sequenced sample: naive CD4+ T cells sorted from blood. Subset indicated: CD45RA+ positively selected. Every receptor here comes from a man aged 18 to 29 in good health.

CDR3 region: CASSEWASGIDGELFF. The CDR3 nucleotides read TGTGCCAGCAGTGAATGGGCTAGCGGAATCGATGGGGAGCTGTTTTTT. The V and J genes are TRBV6-1 and TRBJ2-2, with TRBD2 identical over 7 bases. The CDR3 loop spans 16 amino acids. The J segment lost 8 bases and the V segment lost 2 bases, leaving 11 bases of the junction unmatched. CDR1 MNHNS and CDR2 SASEGT come from the germline V gene.

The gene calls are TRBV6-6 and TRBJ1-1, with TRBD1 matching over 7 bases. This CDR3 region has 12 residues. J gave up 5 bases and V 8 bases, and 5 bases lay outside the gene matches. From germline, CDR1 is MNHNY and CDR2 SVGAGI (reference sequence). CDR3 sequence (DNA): TGTGCCAGCGCAGGGGGGCATACTGAAGCTTTCTTT. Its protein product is CASAGGHTEAFF.

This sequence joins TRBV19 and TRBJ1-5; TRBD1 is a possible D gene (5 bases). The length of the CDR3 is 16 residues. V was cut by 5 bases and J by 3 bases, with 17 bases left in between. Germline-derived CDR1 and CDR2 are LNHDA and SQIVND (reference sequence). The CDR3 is CASSPELGTFNQPQHF. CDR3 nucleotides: TGTGCCAGTAGTCCGGAACTCGGGACCTTCAATCAGCCCCAGCATTTT. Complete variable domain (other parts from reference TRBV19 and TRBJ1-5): DGGITQSPKYLFRKEGQNVTLSCEQNLNHDAMYWYRQDPGQGLRLIYYSQIVNDFQKGDIAEGYSVSREKKESFPLTVTSAQKNPTAFYLCASSPELGTFNQPQHFGDGTRLSIL.

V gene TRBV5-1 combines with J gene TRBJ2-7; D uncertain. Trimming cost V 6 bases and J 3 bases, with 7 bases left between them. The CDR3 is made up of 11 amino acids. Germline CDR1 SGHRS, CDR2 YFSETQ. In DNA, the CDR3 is TGCGCCAGCACCTCCAGCTACGAGCAGTACTTC. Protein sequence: CASTSSYEQYF.

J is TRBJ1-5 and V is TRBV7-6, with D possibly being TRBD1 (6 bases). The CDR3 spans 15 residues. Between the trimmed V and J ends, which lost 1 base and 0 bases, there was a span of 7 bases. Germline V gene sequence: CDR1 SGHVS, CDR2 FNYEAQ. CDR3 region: CASSLGQASNQPQHF. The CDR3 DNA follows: TGTGCCAGCAGCTTAGGACAGGCTAGCAATCAGCCCCAGCATTTT.

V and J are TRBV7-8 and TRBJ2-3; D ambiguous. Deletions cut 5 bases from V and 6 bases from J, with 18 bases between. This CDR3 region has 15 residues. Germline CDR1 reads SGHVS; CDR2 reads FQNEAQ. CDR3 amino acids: CASSGTIKKADTQYF. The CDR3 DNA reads TGTGCCAGCAGCGGTACCATCAAAAAGGCGGATACGCAGTATTTT.

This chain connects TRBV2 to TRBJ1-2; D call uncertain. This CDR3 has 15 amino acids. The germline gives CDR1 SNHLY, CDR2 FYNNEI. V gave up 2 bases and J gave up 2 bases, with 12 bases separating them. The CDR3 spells CASSELHEQNYGYTF. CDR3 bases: TGTGCCAGCAGTGAACTCCACGAACAAAACTATGGCTACACCTTC.

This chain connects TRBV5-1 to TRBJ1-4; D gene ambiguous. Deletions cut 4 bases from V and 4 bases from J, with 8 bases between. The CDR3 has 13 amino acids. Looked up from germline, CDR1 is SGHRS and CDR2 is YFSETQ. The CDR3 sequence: CASSAANNEKLFF. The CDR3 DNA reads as TGCGCCAGCAGCGCCGCGAATAATGAAAAACTGTTTTTT.

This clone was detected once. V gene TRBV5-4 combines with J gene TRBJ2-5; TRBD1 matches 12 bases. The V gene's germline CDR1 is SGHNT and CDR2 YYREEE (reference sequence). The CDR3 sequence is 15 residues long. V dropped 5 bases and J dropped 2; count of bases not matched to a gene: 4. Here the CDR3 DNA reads TGTGCCAGCAGGGGGACAGGGGGCCCACAAGAGACCCAGTACTTC. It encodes CASRGTGGPQETQYF. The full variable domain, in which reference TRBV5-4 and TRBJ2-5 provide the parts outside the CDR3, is ETGVTQSPTHLIKTRGQQVTLRCSSQSGHNTVSWYQQALGQGPQFIFQYYREEENGRGNFPPRFSGLQFPNYSSELNVNALELDDSALYLCASRGTGGPQETQYFGPGTRLLVL.

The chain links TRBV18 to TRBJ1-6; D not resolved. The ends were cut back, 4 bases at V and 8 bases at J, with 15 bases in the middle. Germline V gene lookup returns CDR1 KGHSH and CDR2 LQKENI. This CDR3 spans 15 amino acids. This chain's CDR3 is CASSRLDVGDSPLHF. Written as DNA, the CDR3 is TGTGCCAGCTCACGGCTGGACGTAGGTGATTCACCCCTCCACTTT.

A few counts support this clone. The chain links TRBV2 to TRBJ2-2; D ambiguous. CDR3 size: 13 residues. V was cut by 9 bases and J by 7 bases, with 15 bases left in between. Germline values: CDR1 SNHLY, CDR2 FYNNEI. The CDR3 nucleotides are TGTGCCAGTCGGGCCTATTTAGGCGGGGAGCTGTTTTTT. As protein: CASRAYLGGELFF.

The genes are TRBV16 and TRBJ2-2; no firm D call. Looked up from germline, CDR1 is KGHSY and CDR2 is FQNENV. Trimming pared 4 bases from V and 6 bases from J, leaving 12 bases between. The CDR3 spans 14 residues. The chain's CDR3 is CASSLLDGSGELFF. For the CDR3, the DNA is TGTGCCAGCAGCCTTCTGGACGGGTCCGGGGAGCTGTTTTTT.

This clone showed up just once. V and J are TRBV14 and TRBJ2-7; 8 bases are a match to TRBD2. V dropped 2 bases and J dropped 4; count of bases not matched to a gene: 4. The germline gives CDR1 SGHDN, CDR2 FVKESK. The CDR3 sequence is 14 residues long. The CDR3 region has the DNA TGTGCCAGCAGCCAATTAGCGGGGAGTTACGAGCAGTACTTC. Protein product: CASSQLAGSYEQYF.